Each of the 27 T cell receptor beta chains below was sequenced from the same sample in a study of T cells in tuberculosis. The repertoire was sequenced with immunoSEQ multiplex PCR; TCRdb's copy has only in-frame clones and lacks some. The sample consists of about 59,000 clones, roughly 79% of them appearing once. Thawed, overnight-rested PBMC were stained with GMM-loaded CD1B tetramer, viability dye and anti-CD3, then sorted. The CD1B tetramers carried C32 glucose monomycolate purified from Rhodococcus equi. Sequenced: CD1b-GMM tetramer-negative cells sorted from PBMCs. The origin of the receptors is an adult woman with latent tuberculosis.

This rearrangement joins TRBV7-9 to TRBJ2-1, with TRBD2 matching over 13 bases. The CDR3 runs 16 residues. Germline CDR1 and CDR2: SEHNR and FQNEAQ (reference sequence). V was clipped by 4 bases and J by 9 bases; unmatched bases: 9. Here the CDR3 DNA reads TGTGCCAGCAGCTCCTCCCCCGGACTAGCGGGAGTTGAGCAGTTCTTC. Protein product: CASSSSPGLAGVEQFF.

The chain has TRBV19 and TRBJ1-5; a weak D match, TRBD1 (6 bases). This CDR3 has 17 residues. Germline-derived CDR1 and CDR2 are LNHDA and SQIVND (reference sequence). V lost 1 base to trimming and J lost 3 bases, with 16 bases between them. The CDR3 DNA sequence: TGTGCCAGTAGTATAGGGTGGGGGCCCGGGCCCAATCAGCCCCAGCATTTT. Residues: CASSIGWGPGPNQPQHF.

V and J are TRBV29-1 and TRBJ1-1; D might be TRBD1 (5 bases). CDR1 and CDR2 from the germline V gene are SQVTM and ANQGSEA. V gave up 1 base and J gave up 0 bases, with 15 bases separating them. The CDR3 extends over 16 amino acids. CDR3 loop: CSVEAPGTFMNTEAFF. CDR3 nucleotide sequence: TGCAGCGTTGAAGCCCCAGGGACTTTCATGAACACTGAAGCTTTCTTT.

The chain links TRBV9 to TRBJ2-3, with TRBD2 matching 11 bases. Looked up from germline, CDR1 is SGDLS and CDR2 is YYNGEE. This CDR3 region has 15 residues. The junction had 1 base not matched to a gene; V was cut back by 2 bases and J by 2 bases. The CDR3 loop is CASSVGLADTDTQYF. Here the CDR3 DNA reads TGTGCCAGCAGCGTGGGACTAGCGGACACAGATACGCAGTATTTT.

The CDR3 bases are TGTGCCAGCAGTGTCTTACTACCCGAGGTGGAGCAGTACTTC. This gives the protein CASSVLLPEVEQYF. This sequence joins TRBV6-1 and TRBJ2-7; unclear D gene. Germline CDR1 is MNHNS and CDR2 is SASEGT. V was trimmed by 4 bases and J by 7 bases, leaving 17 bases between them. The CDR3 extends over 14 amino acids.

The V and J genes are TRBV5-4 and TRBJ1-1; 7 nucleotides match TRBD1. V dropped 2 bases and J dropped 4; count of bases not matched to a gene: 5. Germline V gene sequence: CDR1 SGHNT, CDR2 YYREEE (reference sequence). CDR3 size: 14 residues. The CDR3 DNA reads TGTGCCAGCAGCTTAGGTCAGGGGGGCACTGAAGCTTTCTTT. Translated, it gives CASSLGQGGTEAFF.

Remarks on this clone: The CDR3 end shows no conserved phenylalanine or tryptophan, and so a read error is likely. The limits of the CDR3 on the DNA are not certain, so only TCRdb's listed CDR3 is given. J is TRBJ1-1 and V is TRBV19. Per the germline V gene, CDR1 is LNHDA and CDR2 is SQIVND (reference sequence). From its first to its last residue, the CDR3 has 12 amino acids. The CDR3 is CASSIAPEEGPG.

This chain links TRBV19 with TRBJ2-1; 9 bases match TRBD1. This CDR3 is built from 15 residues. Germline V gene lookup returns CDR1 LNHDA and CDR2 SQIVND (reference sequence). The ends lost 5 bases at V and 7 bases at J; junction bases unmatched: 9. CDR3 residues: CASSPRDRAGNEQFF. DNA for the CDR3: TGTGCCAGTAGTCCCCGGGACAGGGCGGGGAATGAGCAGTTCTTC.

The chain couples TRBV18 to TRBJ2-3, with TRBD1 as a possible D gene (6 bases). Deletions cut 8 bases from V and 0 bases from J, with 15 bases between. This CDR3 is 15 amino acids long. Germline V gene data show CDR1 as KGHSH and CDR2 as LQKENI. The CDR3 sequence is CASTGTASSTDTQYF. The CDR3 nucleotides are TGTGCCAGCACAGGGACCGCAAGCAGCACAGATACGCAGTATTTT.

CDR3 loop: CASSLTGGKGTQYF. The CDR3 region has the DNA TGTGCCAGCAGCCTTACAGGGGGAAAAGGGACCCAGTACTTC. The chain links TRBV7-2 to TRBJ2-5; 8 nucleotides align to TRBD1. With V trimmed by 5 bases and J by 7 bases, 9 bases remained unmatched. CDR1 SGHTA and CDR2 FQGNSA come from the germline V gene. This CDR3 has 14 residues.

The J gene is TRBJ2-5, the V gene TRBV18, with D possibly being TRBD1 (6 bases). The V end lost 3 bases, the J end lost 3 bases, and 14 bases lay between the germline ends. The length of the CDR3 is 15 residues. The germline gives CDR1 KGHSH, CDR2 LQKENI. CDR3 coding DNA: TGTGCCAGCTCACCCTCACCCGGACAGAAAGAGACCCAGTACTTC. Translating it yields CASSPSPGQKETQYF.

A single count supports this clone. The chain joins TRBV14 to TRBJ2-3, with 10 bases lining up with TRBD2. Losses at the gene ends were 0 bases for V and 0 bases for J; bases not matched to a gene: 6. Per germline, CDR1 SGHDN and CDR2 FVKESK. The length of the CDR3 is 18 residues. The DNA of the CDR3 is TGTGCCAGCAGCCAAGACCGGAGCGGGAGGGTGAGCACAGATACGCAGTATTTT. Its translation: CASSQDRSGRVSTDTQYF.

The gene calls are TRBV28 and TRBJ2-4; 8 positions match TRBD1. The junction had 6 bases not matched to a gene; V was cut back by 7 bases and J by 7 bases. In germline, CDR1 is MDHEN, CDR2 SYDVKM. The CDR3 covers 13 residues. The DNA of the CDR3 is TGTGCCAGCAATTCAGGGGGCAGGAACATTCAGTACTTC. Translated, it gives CASNSGGRNIQYF.

This clone was observed a handful of times. The rearrangement uses TRBV5-5 and TRBJ1-1; D unclear. The CDR3 is 17 amino acids. V was pared by 4 bases and J by 0 bases, with 19 bases between. Germline CDR1 SGHKS, CDR2 YYEKEE (reference sequence). This CDR3 reads CASSQNPRGALNTEAFF. The CDR3 bases are TGTGCCAGCAGCCAAAACCCTCGGGGAGCCCTGAACACTGAAGCTTTCTTT.

CDR3 bases: TGTGCCAGCAGCTTATCTATACAGGGGGTCTATGGCTACACCTTC. Protein: CASSLSIQGVYGYTF. The chain joins TRBV7-8 to TRBJ1-2, with 8 nucleotides matching TRBD1. Germline-derived CDR1 and CDR2 are SGHVS and FQNEAQ. The ends lost 2 bases at V and 4 bases at J; junction bases unmatched: 6. There are 15 residues in the CDR3.

This chain connects TRBV6-5 to TRBJ2-3, with D unresolved. The CDR3 runs to 15 residues. Trimming pared 7 bases from V and 6 bases from J, leaving 20 bases between. The germline gives CDR1 MNHEY, CDR2 SVGAGI. The CDR3 nucleotides read TGTGCCAGCACCCCCTCCCCCTTCACCGGGGATACGCAGTATTTT. Translation gives CASTPSPFTGDTQYF.

This chain connects TRBV28 to TRBJ1-1, with a possible D match to TRBD1 (5 bases). Trimming shortened V by 3 bases and J by 7 bases, and 12 bases separated the two germline ends. The germline gives CDR1 MDHEN, CDR2 SYDVKM. CDR3 length: 13 amino acids. CDR3 bases: TGTGCCAGCAGTTTCCCCCGTCAGGGTGAAGCTTTCTTT. This sequence encodes CASSFPRQGEAFF.

V gene TRBV6-1 combines with J gene TRBJ2-3; D gene uncertain. This CDR3 is 14 amino acids long. The germline V and J ends were trimmed by 6 bases and 3 bases, with 13 bases remaining between them. Looked up from germline, CDR1 is MNHNS and CDR2 is SASEGT. The CDR3 loop reads CASSPRYRTDTQYF. CDR3 coding DNA: TGTGCCAGCAGCCCGCGGTATCGGACAGATACGCAGTATTTT.

The chain joins TRBV10-3 to TRBJ2-2, with D possibly matching TRBD2 (5 bases). Germline V gives CDR1 ENHRY, CDR2 SYGVKD. The CDR3 runs 15 residues. The germline V and J ends were trimmed by 0 bases and 1 base, with 6 bases remaining between them. CDR3 sequence: CAISESGLNTGELFF. CDR3 DNA: TGTGCCATCAGTGAGTCCGGACTGAACACCGGGGAGCTGTTTTTT.

CDR3 residues: CASSPLGQGGLAAGNTIYF. The CDR3 DNA reads as TGCGCCAGCAGCCCACTGGGACAGGGAGGTTTGGCTGCTGGAAACACCATATATTTT. This chain connects TRBV5-1 to TRBJ1-3; 9 positions agree with TRBD1. This CDR3 contains 19 residues. Losses at the gene ends were 4 bases for V and 2 bases for J; bases not matched to a gene: 16. Per germline, CDR1 SGHRS and CDR2 YFSETQ.

This clone was seen once. J is TRBJ1-1 and V is TRBV2, with 11 bases identical to TRBD1. With V trimmed by 5 bases and J by 3 bases, 5 bases remained unmatched. Germline assignment: CDR1 SNHLY and CDR2 FYNNEI. The CDR3 length is 15 residues. CDR3 DNA: TGTGCCAGCAGTCCGGACAGGGGGCGGGACACTGAAGCTTTCTTT. Translated: CASSPDRGRDTEAFF. Based on the CDR3 plus reference TRBV2 and TRBJ1-1, the full variable domain is EPEVTQTPSHQVTQMGQEVILRCVPISNHLYFYWYRQILGQKVEFLVSFYNNEISEKSEIFDDQFSVERPDGSNFTLKIRSTKLEDSAMYFCASSPDRGRDTEAFFGQGTRLTVV.

V usage is TRBV10-3 and J usage is TRBJ2-7, with 8 bases that match TRBD1. The junction had 2 bases not matched to a gene; V was cut back by 2 bases and J by 2 bases. This CDR3 contains 14 residues. Germline assignment: CDR1 ENHRY and CDR2 SYGVKD. The CDR3 is CAISEMTGAYEQYF. The CDR3 DNA reads as TGTGCCATCAGTGAGATGACAGGGGCCTACGAGCAGTACTTC.

This clone was recorded only once. The V and J genes are TRBV6-4 and TRBJ2-1; 8 positions agree with TRBD2. J was trimmed by 7 bases and V by 3 bases; bases with no gene match: 11. CDR1 is MRHNA, CDR2 SNTAGT, per germline. The CDR3 length is 16 residues. This CDR3 reads CASSEYAGGGRNEQFF. CDR3 nucleotides: TGTGCCAGCAGTGAGTACGCCGGGGGGGGTAGGAATGAGCAGTTCTTC.

The chain has TRBV6-6 and TRBJ2-7; 7 bases align to TRBD1. The CDR3 is 14 amino acids. Germline lookup yields CDR1 MNHNY and CDR2 SVGAGI (reference sequence). With 2 bases clipped from V and 3 bases from J, the junction kept 4 bases outside the gene matches. The DNA for the CDR3 is TGTGCCAGCAGTTACAACAGGGGTGGCTACGAGCAGTACTTC. Translation gives CASSYNRGGYEQYF.

The chain combines TRBV21-1 with TRBJ2-6; TRBD1, as called in the table, went unchecked against the DNA. TRBV21-1 counts as a pseudogene. The CDR3 is made up of 17 amino acids. The CDR3 is CASRSGQPTSGANVLTF. CDR3 nucleotide sequence: TGTGCCAGCAGGTCGGGACAGCCGACGTCTGGGGCCAACGTCCTGACTTTC.

The J gene is TRBJ2-1, the V gene TRBV11-2; 9 positions agree with TRBD1. The length of the CDR3 is 16 residues. Germline lookup yields CDR1 SGHAT and CDR2 FQNNGV. Trimming at V came to 1 base and at J to 3 bases, leaving 4 bases not matched to a gene. This CDR3 reads CASSLALGQGYNEQFF. The CDR3 bases are TGTGCCAGCAGCTTAGCTCTGGGACAGGGCTACAATGAGCAGTTCTTC. Looking up the rest from reference TRBV11-2 and TRBJ2-1 gives the full variable domain: EAGVAQSPRYKIIEKRQSVAFWCNPISGHATLYWYQQILGQGPKLLIQFQNNGVVDDSQLPKDRFSAERLKGVDSTLKIQPAKLEDSAVYLCASSLALGQGYNEQFFGPGTRLTVL.

The J gene is TRBJ2-2, the V gene TRBV19, with 10 bases aligning to TRBD1. CDR1 is LNHDA and CDR2 is SQIVND in the germline V gene (reference sequence). With 5 bases clipped from V and 4 bases from J, the junction kept 4 bases outside the gene matches. CDR3 length equals 15 residues. CDR3 amino acids: CASSPGTGVTGELFF. DNA for the CDR3: TGTGCCAGTAGTCCCGGGACAGGGGTCACCGGGGAGCTGTTTTTT.